This T cell receptor (beta chain) was recovered during a study of blood T cell repertoires in COVID-19. Repertoires were generated with immunoSEQ multiplex PCR, while TCRdb's copy carries only in-frame clones and drops some. The sample carries tens of thousands of clones, approximately 96% recorded once. This CDR3 spans 12 amino acids. The germline CDR1 and CDR2 sequences are SGHTA and FQGNSA. The J segment lost 4 bases and the V segment lost 9 bases, leaving 5 bases of the junction unmatched. This sequence originates from a human donor with active COVID-19. The donor label of this sample is uncertain. Source material: peripheral blood. The chain couples TRBV7-2 to TRBJ2-5; 7 positions match TRBD2. CDR3 region: CASRLASETQYF. As DNA, the CDR3 is TGTGCCAGTCGACTAGCCTCAGAGACCCAGTACTTC. The full variable domain, with the rest looked up from reference TRBV7-2 and TRBJ2-5, is GAGVSQSPSNKVTEKGKDVELRCDPISGHTALYWYRQSLGQGLEFLIYFQGNSAPDKSGLPSDRFSAERTGGSVSTLTIQRTQQEDSAVYLCASRLASETQYFGPGTRLLVL.